This T cell receptor beta chain was documented in a study of naive and memory T cell subsets. Study observations and caveats: TCRs were reportedly recovered from both biopsy types, mostly tuberculin test sites. This RNA-based method may be sensitive to activation-related transcript changes.

Sample treatment: skin biopsy from PPD injection site in Mantoux-positive individual. An oligonucleotide containing a UMI was ligated to the 3' end of TCR cDNA. Skin biopsies came from PPD injection sites in Mantoux-positive individuals. Unsorted total RNA, about 1 to 1000 ng, was DNase treated before reverse transcription. This clonotype was detected only a few times. The antigen is not known. V lost 6 bases, J lost 2 bases, and 19 bases lay in between. The length of the CDR3 is 16 residues. CDR1 and CDR2 (germline): LNHDA, SQIVND (reference sequence). Four PCR rounds used nested alpha and beta constant region primers plus the SP2 primer. TCRdb reprocessed the UMI-ligation and nested PCR reads via MiXCR and lists one record per CDR3 protein. The sample carries tens of thousands of distinct CDR3 sequences, around 10% recorded once.

The sequence was collected from an adult in good health. This chain connects TRBV19 to TRBJ2-5, with D perhaps matching TRBD1 (6 bases). The sample here was skin, taken from a tuberculin skin test site. The CDR3 is CASSPRGGISQETQYF. As DNA, the CDR3 is TGTGCCAGTAGCCCCCGAGGGGGTATTTCGCAAGAGACCCAGTACTTC.